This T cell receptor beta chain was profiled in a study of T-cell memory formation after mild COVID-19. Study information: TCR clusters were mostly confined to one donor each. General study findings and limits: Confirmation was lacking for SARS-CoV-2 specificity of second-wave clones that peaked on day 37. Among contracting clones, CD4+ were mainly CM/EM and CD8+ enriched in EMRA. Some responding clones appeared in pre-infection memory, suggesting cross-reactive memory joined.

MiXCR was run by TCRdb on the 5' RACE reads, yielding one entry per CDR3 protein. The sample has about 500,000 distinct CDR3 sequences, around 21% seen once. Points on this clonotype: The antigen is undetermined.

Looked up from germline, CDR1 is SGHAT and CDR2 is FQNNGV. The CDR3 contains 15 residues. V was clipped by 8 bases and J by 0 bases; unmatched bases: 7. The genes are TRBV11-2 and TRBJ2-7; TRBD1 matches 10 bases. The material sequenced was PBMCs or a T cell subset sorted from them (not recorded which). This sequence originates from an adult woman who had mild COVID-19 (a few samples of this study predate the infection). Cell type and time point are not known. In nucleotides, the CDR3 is TGTGCCAGCGGACCCCGGGACAGGGGCTCCTACGAGCAGTACTTC. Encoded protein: CASGPRDRGSYEQYF.